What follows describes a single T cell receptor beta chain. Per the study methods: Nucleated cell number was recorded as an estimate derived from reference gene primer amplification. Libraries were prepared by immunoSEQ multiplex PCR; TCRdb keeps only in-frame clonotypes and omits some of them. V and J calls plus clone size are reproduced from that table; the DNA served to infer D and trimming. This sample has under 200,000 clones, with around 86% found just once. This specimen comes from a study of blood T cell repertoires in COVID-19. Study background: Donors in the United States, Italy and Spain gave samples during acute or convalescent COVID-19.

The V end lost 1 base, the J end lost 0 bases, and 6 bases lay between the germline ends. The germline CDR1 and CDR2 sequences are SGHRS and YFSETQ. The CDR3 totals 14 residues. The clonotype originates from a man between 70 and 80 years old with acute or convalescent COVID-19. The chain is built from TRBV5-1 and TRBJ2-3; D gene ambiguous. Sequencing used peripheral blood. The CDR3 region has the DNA TGCGCCAGCAGCTTGAGCCAAAGCACAGATACGCAGTATTTT. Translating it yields CASSLSQSTDTQYF.